This TCR beta chain was identified during a study of blood T cell repertoires in COVID-19. As for the study in general: Sites across the United States, Italy and Spain contributed samples from acute and convalescent COVID-19. PBMCs, B-cell-depleted T cells, or T cells provided the cDNA or gDNA that made up the material.

CDR1 and CDR2 from the germline V gene are SGHTA and FQGTGA. The trim removed 6 bases at V and 2 bases at J, leaving 6 bases unmatched. The CDR3 length is 15 residues. Original processing notes: Reference gene primer amplification in the assay estimated nucleated cell counts. TCRdb keeps only in-frame clones here, not all; method: immunoSEQ multiplex PCR. The V and J calls and clone size were taken over from that table, and D and trimming were inferred from the DNA. This table holds about 100,000 clones, around nine tenths found once. Sequencing used peripheral blood. The sequence was obtained from an elderly man with active or convalescent COVID-19. The J gene is TRBJ1-2, the V gene TRBV7-3; 10 positions match TRBD1. CDR3 amino acids: CASRPAGQGNYGYTF. In nucleotides, the CDR3 is TGTGCCAGCAGGCCCGCGGGACAGGGGAACTATGGCTACACCTTC.